This note documents a single T cell receptor (beta chain) sequence. This specimen belongs to a study of blood T cell repertoires in COVID-19. Study at large: From the United States, Italy and Spain came samples of acute and convalescent COVID-19.

Authors' data handling: From reference gene primer amplification, estimates of nucleated cell counts were derived. Produced via immunoSEQ multiplex PCR; TCRdb's table is partial and in-frame only. The DNA gave D and trimming, while V, J and clone size come from that table. The sample carries about 530,000 clones, approximately 88% recorded once. Seattle researchers signed up patients amid active infection and tracked them longitudinally. V lost 10 bases to trimming and J lost 3 bases, with 18 bases between them. Germline CDR1 reads MNHEY; CDR2 reads SVGAGI. The CDR3 extends over 14 amino acids. The chain has TRBV6-5 and TRBJ1-1; D is ambiguous. The source of this sequence is a woman between 50 and 59 years old with COVID-19, enrolled during active disease. The sequenced sample consisted of peripheral blood. In DNA form, the CDR3 reads TGTGCCACTAAAAGGTGGGAGATGGACACTGAAGCTTTCTTT. Its translation: CATKRWEMDTEAFF.